Given below is one T cell receptor beta chain in context. Its target antigen remains unknown. Qualities for individual bases were not recorded, and no much larger clone is one base off. The germline V gene (reference sequence) yields LNHNV for CDR1 and YYDKDF for CDR2. V loses 3 bases, J loses 10 bases, and the germline ends lie 9 bases apart. Spanning cysteine to phenylalanine, the CDR3 consists of 11 amino acids. Only the CDR3 DNA is retained, 33 bases long and in frame from the first base. The collaborating institutions used their own protocols to collect whole blood in K2EDTA tubes. Collaborator samples were shipped for TCRbeta analysis as frozen whole blood, isolated PBMCs, or DNA extracted from either sample type. The sample is drawn from a study of blood T cell repertoires in COVID-19 (TCRdb year 2020). Study-level background: Collaborator samples came from the United States, Italy and Spain and covered acute and convalescent phases of COVID-19. The material from the prospective study consisted of cDNA or gDNA derived from T cells, B-cell-depleted T cells, or PBMCs. Subjects who had been exposed to COVID-19, were actively infected with it, or had recovered from it provided the deeply sampled blood TCRbeta repertoires that made up the dataset. The repertoires were released in a freely available public database intended as a resource for research on the immune response to SARS-CoV-2. Samples came from the ongoing ImmuneRACE study (first 160 participants) plus 1,254 subjects from 6 global collaborators. Nearly every sample came with metadata listing a de-identified subject ID, COVID-19 status, age in years and sex. Where available, HLA class I and class II types were taken from metadata supplied by the sample provider and were not determined by assay-based typing.

The immunoSEQ Assay, a bias-controlled multiplex PCR, was used to amplify TCRbeta CDR3 regions from genomic DNA. Regarding the original processing steps: The number of nucleated cells in each sample was estimated from the amplification of reference gene primers within the assay. To quantify the absolute abundance of each unique TCRbeta CDR3 rearrangement, sequence reads were collapsed and filtered. Productive Simpson clonality was computed per sample as the square root of Simpson's diversity index over productive rearrangements. The clones in this table, taken by TCRdb from immuneACCESS, are in-frame only. Not every clone is retained; where verified, under half of the shortfall comes from an unresolved V gene, and the cause of the rest is unknown. The V and J calls and clone size come from that table; D and trimming were worked out from the DNA. Counted in this sample were nearly 100,000 clones; around four fifths of them appeared once. Of the sample, roughly a tenth falls within the top ten clones.

Broad study findings and their caveats: The quantity of clinical and demographic metadata differed by source and by participant and was supplied without curation.

The sequencing sample was made of peripheral blood. This TCR was recovered from a man in his sixties or seventies with acute or convalescent COVID-19. In this chain, TRBV15 is recombined with TRBJ1-1; no confident D gene assignment can be made. The CDR3 region reads CATSSRVRAFF. The bases are TGTGCCACCAGCAGTCGGGTTCGAGCTTTCTTT.